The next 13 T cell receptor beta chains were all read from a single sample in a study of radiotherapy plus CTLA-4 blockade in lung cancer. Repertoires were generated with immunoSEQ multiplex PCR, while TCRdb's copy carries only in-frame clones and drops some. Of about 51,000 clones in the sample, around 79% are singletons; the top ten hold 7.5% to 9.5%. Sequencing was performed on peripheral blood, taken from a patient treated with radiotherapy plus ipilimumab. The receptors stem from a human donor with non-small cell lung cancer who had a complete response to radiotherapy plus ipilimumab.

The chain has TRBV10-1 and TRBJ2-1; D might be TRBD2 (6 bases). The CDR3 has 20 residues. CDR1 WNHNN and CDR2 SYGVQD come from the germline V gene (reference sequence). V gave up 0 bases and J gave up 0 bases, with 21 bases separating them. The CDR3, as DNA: TGCGCCAGCAGTGAGTCGAGGGACTTGGGGGGTTATAGCTCCTACAATGAGCAGTTCTTC. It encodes CASSESRDLGGYSSYNEQFF.

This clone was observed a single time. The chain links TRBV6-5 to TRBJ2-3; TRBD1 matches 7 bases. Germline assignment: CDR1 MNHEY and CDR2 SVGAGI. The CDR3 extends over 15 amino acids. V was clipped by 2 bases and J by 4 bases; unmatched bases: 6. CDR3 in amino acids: CASSYGVGQADTQYF. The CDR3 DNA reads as TGTGCCAGCAGTTACGGTGTTGGACAGGCAGATACGCAGTATTTT.

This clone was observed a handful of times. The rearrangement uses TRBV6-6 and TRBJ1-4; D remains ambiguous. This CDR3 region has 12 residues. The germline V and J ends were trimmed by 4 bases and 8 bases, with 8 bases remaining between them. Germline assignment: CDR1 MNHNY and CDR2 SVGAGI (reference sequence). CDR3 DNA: TGTGCCAGCAGTTCAGGTTGGGAAAAACTGTTTTTT. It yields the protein CASSSGWEKLFF.

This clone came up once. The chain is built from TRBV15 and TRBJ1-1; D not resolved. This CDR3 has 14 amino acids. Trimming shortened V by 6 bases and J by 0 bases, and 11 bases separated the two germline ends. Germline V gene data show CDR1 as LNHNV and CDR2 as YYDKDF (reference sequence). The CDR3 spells CATRRERMNTEAFF. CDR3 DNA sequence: TGTGCCACCAGGAGGGAGAGGATGAACACTGAAGCTTTCTTT.

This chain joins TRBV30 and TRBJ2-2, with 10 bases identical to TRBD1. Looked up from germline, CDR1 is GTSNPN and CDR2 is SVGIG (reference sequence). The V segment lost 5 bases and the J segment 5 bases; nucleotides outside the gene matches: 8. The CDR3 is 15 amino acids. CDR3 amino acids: CAWLRGTGETGELFF. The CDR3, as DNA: TGTGCCTGGCTTAGGGGGACAGGGGAAACCGGGGAGCTGTTTTTT.

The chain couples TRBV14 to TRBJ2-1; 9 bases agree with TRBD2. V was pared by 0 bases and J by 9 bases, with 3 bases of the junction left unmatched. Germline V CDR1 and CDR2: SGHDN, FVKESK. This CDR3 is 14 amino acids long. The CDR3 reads CASSQERRGGEQFF. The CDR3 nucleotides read TGTGCCAGCAGCCAAGAACGGCGGGGGGGTGAGCAGTTCTTC. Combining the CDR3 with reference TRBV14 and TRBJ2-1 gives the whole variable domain EAGVTQFPSHSVIEKGQTVTLRCDPISGHDNLYWYRRVMGKEIKFLLHFVKESKQDESGMPNNRFLAERTGGTYSTLKVQPAELEDSGVYFCASSQERRGGEQFFGPGTRLTVL.

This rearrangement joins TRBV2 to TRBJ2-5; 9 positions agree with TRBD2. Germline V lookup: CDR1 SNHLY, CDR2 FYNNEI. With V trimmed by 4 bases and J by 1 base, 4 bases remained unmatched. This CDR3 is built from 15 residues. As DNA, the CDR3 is TGTGCCAGCAGTGCTGCGGGGGGGCGCCAAGAGACCCAGTACTTC. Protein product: CASSAAGGRQETQYF.

CDR3: CASSHTVRGALETQYF. The CDR3 DNA reads as TGTGCCAGCAGCCACACGGTTCGGGGGGCGTTGGAGACCCAGTACTTC. This chain joins TRBV7-9 and TRBJ2-5; possible D gene TRBD2, 7 bases. The CDR3 is 16 amino acids. Deletions cut 5 bases from V and 5 bases from J, with 21 bases between. Germline CDR1 reads SEHNR; CDR2 reads FQNEAQ (reference sequence).

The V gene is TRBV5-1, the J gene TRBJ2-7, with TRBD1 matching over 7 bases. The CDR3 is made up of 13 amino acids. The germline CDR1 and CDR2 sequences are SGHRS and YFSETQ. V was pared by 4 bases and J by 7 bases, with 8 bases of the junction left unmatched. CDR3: CASSEGAGGEQYF. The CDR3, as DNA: TGCGCCAGCAGCGAGGGGGCAGGGGGTGAGCAGTACTTC.

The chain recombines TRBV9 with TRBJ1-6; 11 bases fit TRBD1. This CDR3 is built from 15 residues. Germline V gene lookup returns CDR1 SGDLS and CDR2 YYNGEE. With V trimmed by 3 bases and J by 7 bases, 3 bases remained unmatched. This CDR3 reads CASSAGQGANSPLHF. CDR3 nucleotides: TGTGCCAGCAGCGCAGGACAGGGGGCGAATTCACCCCTCCACTTT.

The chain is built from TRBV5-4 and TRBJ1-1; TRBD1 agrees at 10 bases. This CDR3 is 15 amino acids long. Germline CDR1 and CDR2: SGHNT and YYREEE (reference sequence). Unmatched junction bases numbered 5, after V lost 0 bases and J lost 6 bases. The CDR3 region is CASSLGGTGVSEAFF. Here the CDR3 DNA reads TGTGCCAGCAGCTTGGGTGGGACAGGGGTCTCTGAAGCTTTCTTT.

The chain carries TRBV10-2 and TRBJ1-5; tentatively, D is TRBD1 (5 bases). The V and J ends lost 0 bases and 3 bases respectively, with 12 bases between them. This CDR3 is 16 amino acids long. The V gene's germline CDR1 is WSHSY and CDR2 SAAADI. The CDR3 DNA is TGCGCCAGCAGTGAGTCAGTGGGGCAGATCAATCAGCCCCAGCATTTT. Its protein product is CASSESVGQINQPQHF.

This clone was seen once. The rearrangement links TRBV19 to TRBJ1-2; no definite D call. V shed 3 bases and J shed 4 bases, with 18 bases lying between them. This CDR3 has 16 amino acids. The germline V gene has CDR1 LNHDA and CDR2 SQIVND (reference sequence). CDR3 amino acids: CASSMELETTLYGYTF. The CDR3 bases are TGTGCCAGTAGTATGGAGCTGGAAACCACCCTCTATGGCTACACCTTC.